This TCR beta chain was identified in a study of blood T cell repertoires in COVID-19. About the research overall: COVID-19 samples collected from the United States, Italy and Spain covered acute and convalescent phases. T cells, B-cell-depleted T cells, or PBMCs provided the cDNA or gDNA that served as material.

The CDR3 has 16 residues. The germline V gene encodes CDR1 GTSNPN and CDR2 SVGIG (reference sequence). Trimming removed 2 bases from V and 0 bases from J, with 16 bases in between. The method was immunoSEQ multiplex PCR; TCRdb's version includes in-frame clones alone and lacks a portion of them. Found here are about 110,000 clones, approximately 90% of them singletons; the top ten hold around 4.8%. This clonotype was obtained from a human donor in a cohort sampled during active COVID-19. The chain is built from TRBV30 and TRBJ1-2, with D unresolved. The material sequenced was peripheral blood. This CDR3 is CAWSPDNTEPNYGYTF. In nucleotides, the CDR3 is TGTGCCTGGAGTCCTGACAATACAGAACCTAACTATGGCTACACCTTC.